The rows below give T cell receptor beta chains drawn from one sample of a study of T cell repertoires in cytomegalovirus infection. TCRdb re-analysed the reads in MiXCR, keeping a single row per CDR3 protein. The sample consists of hundreds of thousands of distinct CDR3 sequences, 20% to 30% of them appearing once. The sample taken for sequencing was CD8+ T cells from PBMCs. Source of these receptors: a human donor in good health (CMV status not recorded). Some clones in this sample may be carry-over from other donors' samples. The CDR3 runs from the conserved cysteine through the conserved F or W. D genes are given only for firm matches. Clone size is stated in some rows and not others, as once, few, many or a class when expanded.

J: TRBJ1-4
size: .
D: .
V: TRBV12-3/TRBV12-4
DNA: TGTGCCAGCAGCTTTTCGACGTTCGAAAAACTGTTTTTT
CDR3: CASSFSTFEKLFF

J: TRBJ2-1
size: many
D: TRBD2
V: TRBV28
DNA: TGTGCCAGCAGTCCCCGGGCCGGACTAGCGGGGGTCGGGGCCCCTGAGCAGTTCTTC
CDR3: CASSPRAGLAGVGAPEQFF

J: TRBJ1-4
size: .
D: .
V: TRBV20-1
DNA: TGCAGTGCTAGAGACTGGGACACTGCAACTAATGAAAAACTGTTTTTT
CDR3: CSARDWDTATNEKLFF

J: TRBJ2-3
size: many
D: .
V: TRBV12-3/TRBV12-4
DNA: TGTGCCAGCAGTATAACTAGCCTTCCAGATACGCAGTATTTT
CDR3: CASSITSLPDTQYF

J: TRBJ2-7
size: .
D: .
V: TRBV5-1
DNA: TGCGCCAGCAGCTTGGGGGCAGGGGAGTACGAGCAGTACTTC
CDR3: CASSLGAGEYEQYF

J: TRBJ2-1
size: many
D: .
V: TRBV7-2
DNA: TGTGCCAGCAGCTTAGGCGTCGGATGGGGGGCCTCCTACAATGAGCAGTTCTTC
CDR3: CASSLGVGWGASYNEQFF

J: TRBJ1-6
size: few
D: .
V: TRBV12-3/TRBV12-4
DNA: TGTGCCAGCAGCACAGTCTATAATTCACCCCTCCACTTT
CDR3: CASSTVYNSPLHF

J: TRBJ2-2
size: .
D: .
V: TRBV6-1
DNA: TGTGCCAGCAGTGTACGATTAGGCGCGAACACCGGGGAGCTGTTTTTT
CDR3: CASSVRLGANTGELFF

J: TRBJ1-1
size: .
D: .
V: TRBV14
DNA: TGTGCCAGCAGCCAAGATCGGACAGCGACTGAAGCTTTCTTT
CDR3: CASSQDRTATEAFF

J: TRBJ2-3
size: few
D: TRBD2
V: TRBV29-1
DNA: TGCAGCGTTGAGGGGGTAGCGGGGGGCCTAGACACAGATACGCAGTATTTT
CDR3: CSVEGVAGGLDTDTQYF

J: TRBJ1-1
size: .
D: .
V: TRBV4-1
DNA: TGCGCCAGCAGCAAAGGGGGGGCAGGCCGCACTGAAGCTTTCTTT
CDR3: CASSKGGAGRTEAFF

J: TRBJ2-3
size: many
D: .
V: TRBV7-6
DNA: TGTGCCAGCAGCTTAAGGGTCAGCACAGATACGCAGTATTTT
CDR3: CASSLRVSTDTQYF

J: TRBJ2-1
size: many
D: .
V: TRBV6-2/TRBV6-3
DNA: TGTGCCAGCAGTTTCAAGAGTCTCAATGAGCAGTTCTTC
CDR3: CASSFKSLNEQFF

J: TRBJ1-6
size: few
D: TRBD1
V: TRBV2
DNA: TGTGCCAGCAGATCCGGGACAGGGGGCTCCTATAATTCACCCCTCCACTTT
CDR3: CASRSGTGGSYNSPLHF

J: TRBJ2-3
size: few
D: TRBD2
V: TRBV7-2
DNA: TGTGCCAGCAGCGGGAGACTAGCGGGGCTAGGAGATACGCAGTATTTT
CDR3: CASSGRLAGLGDTQYF

J: TRBJ2-3
size: few
D: .
V: TRBV28
DNA: TGTGCCAGCAGTTTAAGGGCAGGGGGGGGTACGCAGTATTTT
CDR3: CASSLRAGGGTQYF